The T cell receptor beta chain described here comes from a study of spatial heterogeneity in lung cancer. Time point given: sample taken at primary tumor resection. Findings and caveats of the study: Counts of expanded alpha and beta TCRs within tumors tracked the tumor nonsynonymous mutation count.

TCRdb redid the calling of the 5' RACE reads with MiXCR, one entry per CDR3 protein. This sample yields 20,000 to 25,000 distinct CDR3 sequences, of which roughly 6.7% are seen a single time; 10% to 13% belongs to the top ten. In its sample, this clonotype ranks as medium-sized. Antigen specificity is unknown. The V and J ends lost 2 bases and 4 bases respectively, with 12 bases between them. Germline CDR1 is MNHEY and CDR2 is SVGEGT. This CDR3 region has 15 residues. V is TRBV6-2 or TRBV6-3 and J is TRBJ2-1; no clear D gene. This receptor was obtained from a male donor with early-stage non-small cell lung cancer. The input for sequencing was lung tumor tissue, taken at surgery. The CDR3 sequence is CASSYGVLRYNEQFF. DNA of the CDR3: TGTGCCAGCAGTTACGGGGTTTTGAGATACAATGAGCAGTTCTTC.